The 30 T cell receptor beta chains in this list originate from one sample, sequenced in a study of spatial heterogeneity in lung cancer. Time point here: blood at routine non-recurrence follow-up after resection. Whole RNA, isolated from tumor, nontumor lung or frozen PBMC, was sequenced without prior sorting. TCRdb reprocessed the 5' RACE reads via MiXCR and lists one record per CDR3 protein. Here the sample spans about 120,000 distinct CDR3 sequences, 12% being singletons. Material: PBMCs, obtained at follow-up. These receptors originate from a male donor with early-stage non-small cell lung cancer.

The chain combines TRBV29-1 with TRBJ1-1, with D maybe TRBD1 (6 bases). This CDR3 comprises 13 residues. Germline V gives CDR1 SQVTM, CDR2 ANQGSEA. V dropped 6 bases and J dropped 6 bases, with 17 bases sitting between them. As DNA, the CDR3 is TGCAGCGTGGGGGGGCACGTGGGCGCTGAAGCTTTCTTT. It translates to CSVGGHVGAEAFF.

This clonotype appeared many times. This rearrangement joins TRBV5-4 to TRBJ2-5; the D gene is possibly TRBD1 (6 bases). V lost 4 bases to trimming and J lost 9 bases, with 16 bases between them. Germline V gives CDR1 SGHNT, CDR2 YYREEE (reference sequence). This CDR3 is 13 amino acids long. The CDR3 reads CASSATGLRAQYF. CDR3 DNA sequence: TGTGCCAGCAGCGCGACAGGACTCCGGGCCCAGTACTTC.

This chain uses TRBV5-4 with TRBJ2-3; possibly TRBD2 for D (6 bases). The CDR3 loop spans 15 amino acids. Deletions cut 4 bases from V and 1 base from J, with 13 bases between. Germline CDR1 SGHNT, CDR2 YYREEE (reference sequence). The DNA of the CDR3 is TGTGCCAGCAGCCCAAATTGGGGGGGCACAGATACGCAGTATTTT. This sequence encodes CASSPNWGGTDTQYF.

This clonotype was detected many times. The genes are TRBV19 and TRBJ2-2; D is perhaps TRBD1 or TRBD2 (5 bases each). Between the trimmed V and J ends, which lost 7 bases and 2 bases, there was a span of 17 bases. The CDR3 consists of 16 residues. Germline assignment: CDR1 LNHDA and CDR2 SQIVND (reference sequence). Here the CDR3 reads CASITPGAVNTGELFF. In DNA form, the CDR3 reads TGTGCCAGTATCACTCCCGGGGCAGTAAACACCGGGGAGCTGTTTTTT.

J is TRBJ1-2 and V is TRBV20-1; no clear D. V lost 6 bases, J lost 9 bases, and 20 bases lay in between. CDR3 length equals 13 residues. Germline-derived CDR1 and CDR2 are DFQATT and SNEGSKA (reference sequence). The CDR3 here is CSAPAAGYRSYTF. CDR3 sequence (DNA): TGCAGTGCCCCCGCGGCGGGTTATCGGAGCTACACCTTC.

This clonotype has a count of ten or more. Written as DNA, the CDR3 is TGTGCCAGCAGCCCACGACAGGGGGATAATTCACCCCTCCACTTT. The encoded protein is CASSPRQGDNSPLHF. The V gene is TRBV9, the J gene TRBJ1-6; 9 nucleotides agree with TRBD1. V gave up 4 bases and J gave up 5 bases; unmatched junction bases: 4. This CDR3 has 15 residues. Per germline, CDR1 SGDLS and CDR2 YYNGEE.

This clonotype was seen repeatedly, ten times or more. The chain employs TRBV12-3 or TRBV12-4 and TRBJ2-1; TRBD1 might be the D (5 bases). The CDR3 runs 14 residues. V lost 2 bases and J 7 bases, leaving 12 bases between the germline ends. For the CDR3, the DNA is TGTGCCAGCAGTTTAACCCAGGGTCCTAATGAGCAGTTCTTC. This encodes CASSLTQGPNEQFF.

The rearrangement uses TRBV6-5 and TRBJ1-5; D may be TRBD1 (5 bases). The CDR3 loop spans 17 amino acids. V lost 0 bases and J lost 3, with 15 bases in between. Germline CDR1 reads MNHEY; CDR2 reads SVGAGI. CDR3 sequence: CASSYSIPGTANQPQHF. In DNA form, the CDR3 reads TGTGCCAGCAGTTACTCGATTCCCGGGACTGCCAATCAGCCCCAGCATTTT.

This clonotype appeared many times. The chain recombines TRBV29-1 with TRBJ1-1; no firm D call. V was trimmed by 5 bases and J by 6 bases, leaving 10 bases between them. The CDR3 contains 11 residues. From germline, CDR1 is SQVTM and CDR2 ANQGSEA. CDR3: CSVFSRPEAFF. In DNA, the CDR3 is TGCAGCGTTTTCTCGCGGCCTGAAGCTTTCTTT.

This chain links TRBV2 with TRBJ1-3; possible D gene TRBD1, 5 bases. Germline CDR1 reads SNHLY; CDR2 reads FYNNEI. CDR3 length equals 14 residues. The germline V and J ends were trimmed by 6 bases and 1 base, with 10 bases remaining between them. This chain's CDR3 is CASRQRGSGNTIYF. DNA for the CDR3: TGTGCCAGCAGACAAAGGGGATCTGGAAACACCATATATTTT.

This clonotype showed up just a few times. The V gene is TRBV2, the J gene TRBJ1-5; no definite D call. This CDR3 contains 13 residues. CDR1 and CDR2 from the germline V gene are SNHLY and FYNNEI. With 7 bases removed from V and 4 bases from J, the gap between germline ends came to 11 bases. The CDR3 sequence: CASKRYGNQPQHF. Here the CDR3 DNA reads TGTGCCAGCAAAAGATACGGGAATCAGCCCCAGCATTTT.

In this sample, this clonotype turned up a few times. The chain joins TRBV3-1 to TRBJ2-5; D uncertain. CDR3 length: 15 residues. CDR1 and CDR2 (germline): LGHDT, YNNKEL (reference sequence). The V end was cut by 1 base, the J end by 2 bases, with 11 bases between. This CDR3 is CASSQAEGRQETQYF. CDR3 nucleotides: TGTGCCAGCAGCCAAGCGGAAGGCCGTCAAGAGACCCAGTACTTC.

This clonotype appeared a few times. This chain joins TRBV24-1 and TRBJ2-7, with TRBD1 matching 8 bases. The length of the CDR3 is 14 residues. Germline assignment: CDR1 KGHDR and CDR2 SFDVKD. Trimming cost V 2 bases and J 4 bases; bases outside gene matches: 3. CDR3 nucleotides: TGTGCCACCAGTGATTCGGGACAGGTATACGAGCAGTACTTC. It yields the protein CATSDSGQVYEQYF.

V is TRBV9 and J is TRBJ1-1; tentatively, D is TRBD1 (6 bases). The CDR3 is 14 amino acids. Germline V gene lookup returns CDR1 SGDLS and CDR2 YYNGEE. The germline V and J ends were trimmed by 4 bases and 3 bases, with 13 bases remaining between them. The CDR3: CASSRTTGYTEAFF. CDR3 coding DNA: TGTGCCAGCAGCAGAACCACAGGGTACACTGAAGCTTTCTTT.

This chain links TRBV19 with TRBJ2-5; either TRBD1 or TRBD2 may fit D (5 bases each). CDR1 and CDR2 (germline): LNHDA, SQIVND (reference sequence). CDR3 length equals 13 residues. Between the trimmed V and J ends, which lost 6 bases and 7 bases, there was a span of 15 bases. The CDR3 region has the DNA TGTGCCAGTAGAGAAGAGGGGCTGGCGACCCAGTACTTC. Its protein product is CASREEGLATQYF. Complete variable domain (other parts from reference TRBV19 and TRBJ2-5): DGGITQSPKYLFRKEGQNVTLSCEQNLNHDAMYWYRQDPGQGLRLIYYSQIVNDFQKGDIAEGYSVSREKKESFPLTVTSAQKNPTAFYLCASREEGLATQYFGPGTRLLVL.

Ten or more counts support this clonotype. The gene calls are TRBV20-1 and TRBJ2-2, with a possible D match to TRBD2 (6 bases). Germline loops: CDR1 DFQATT, CDR2 SNEGSKA (reference sequence). This CDR3 has 16 residues. V lost 1 base to trimming and J lost 5 bases, with 17 bases between them. The CDR3 region is CSARGPPGTSTGELFF. In DNA form, the CDR3 reads TGCAGTGCTAGAGGCCCACCAGGGACTTCGACCGGGGAGCTGTTTTTT.

This clonotype was detected ten times or more. The chain has TRBV20-1 and TRBJ2-1; 8 nucleotides line up with TRBD1. V gave up 3 bases and J gave up 5 bases; unmatched junction bases: 6. The V gene's germline CDR1 is DFQATT and CDR2 SNEGSKA (reference sequence). CDR3 length equals 14 residues. The CDR3 sequence: CSARQGARNNEQFF. The CDR3 DNA reads TGCAGTGCTAGGCAGGGGGCTCGGAACAATGAGCAGTTCTTC.

The table lists this clonotype with many counts. V and J are TRBV20-1 and TRBJ2-7; D possibly corresponds to TRBD1 (6 bases). The germline V and J ends were trimmed by 6 bases and 9 bases, with 15 bases remaining between them. Germline lookup yields CDR1 DFQATT and CDR2 SNEGSKA (reference sequence). The length of the CDR3 is 11 residues. CDR3 sequence reads: CSAPRAGAQYF. The CDR3 DNA sequence: TGCAGTGCCCCCCGAGCAGGGGCGCAGTACTTC.

This clonotype was detected only a few times. The chain couples TRBV7-9 to TRBJ1-1; D not resolved. The V and J ends lost 1 base and 0 bases respectively, with 6 bases between them. Per the germline V gene, CDR1 is SEHNR and CDR2 is FQNEAQ (reference sequence). This CDR3 comprises 14 residues. CDR3 DNA: TGTGCCAGCAGCTTAGGTCCGGTGAACACTGAAGCTTTCTTT. It translates to CASSLGPVNTEAFF.

The J gene is TRBJ2-5, the V gene TRBV7-8; D possibly corresponds to TRBD1 (5 bases). Trimming took 0 bases from V and 5 from J, leaving 13 bases between them. Germline CDR1 and CDR2: SGHVS and FQNEAQ. This CDR3 region has 15 residues. The CDR3 DNA is TGTGCCAGCAGCTTAGCAGGGGTCCGGGTGGAGACCCAGTACTTC. It is translated as CASSLAGVRVETQYF.

This clonotype occurred a few times. J is TRBJ1-5 and V is TRBV10-3; 10 positions match TRBD1. After removal of 6 bases from V and 1 base from J, the junction contained 3 bases not matched to a gene. Germline assignment: CDR1 ENHRY and CDR2 SYGVKD. The CDR3 length is 15 residues. Written as DNA, the CDR3 is TGTGCCATCAGCGGACAGGGGGTGAGCAATCAGCCCCAGCATTTT. It translates to CAISGQGVSNQPQHF.

This clonotype was observed many times. V gene TRBV20-1 combines with J gene TRBJ2-1; D gene unclear. Trimming took off 4 bases at V and 8 bases at J, with 21 bases between the two ends. The length of the CDR3 is 15 residues. The germline gives CDR1 DFQATT, CDR2 SNEGSKA (reference sequence). CDR3 in DNA: TGCAGTGCTACCCCGATTCCAGGATTAGGCGATGAGCAGTTCTTC. Protein: CSATPIPGLGDEQFF.

The sample holds many counts of this clonotype. This sequence joins TRBV4-2 and TRBJ2-5; maybe TRBD2 (5 bases). CDR1 is LGHNA and CDR2 is YNFKEQ in the germline V gene. The CDR3 has 17 residues. V gave up 0 bases and J gave up 1 base, with 15 bases separating them. CDR3: CASSQDYRSGRQETQYF. DNA for the CDR3: TGTGCCAGCAGCCAAGATTATAGGAGCGGCCGCCAAGAGACCCAGTACTTC.

This chain joins TRBV24-1 and TRBJ2-5; 16 bases align to TRBD2. Germline assignment: CDR1 KGHDR and CDR2 SFDVKD. Trimming took 3 bases from V and 5 from J; bases not matched to a gene: 8. This CDR3 spans 18 amino acids. CDR3 protein: CATSDTGTSGGARETQYF. The CDR3 nucleotides read TGTGCCACCAGTGATACCGGGACTAGCGGGGGGGCCAGGGAGACCCAGTACTTC.

The chain joins TRBV2 to TRBJ1-2; D is ambiguous. This CDR3 is 12 amino acids long. In germline, CDR1 is SNHLY, CDR2 FYNNEI. V was cut by 2 bases and J by 4 bases, with 5 bases left in between. CDR3 sequence: CASSEKSYGYTF. The CDR3 nucleotides are TGTGCCAGCAGTGAAAAATCCTATGGCTACACCTTC.

The chain combines TRBV27 with TRBJ1-2; 8 bases are shared with TRBD1. The CDR3 consists of 15 residues. Germline CDR1 MNHEY, CDR2 SMNVEV (reference sequence). J lost 6 bases, V lost 6 bases, and 12 bases had no gene match. As DNA, the CDR3 is TGTGCCAGCAGAAGAGCAGGGGGCGCAGTCAATGGCTACACCTTC. Protein sequence: CASRRAGGAVNGYTF.

This chain links TRBV12-3 or TRBV12-4 with TRBJ1-2; possible D gene TRBD1, 6 bases. The CDR3 has 13 amino acids. With 6 bases removed from V and 7 bases from J, the gap between germline ends came to 15 bases. CDR3 DNA sequence: TGTGCCAGCAGCCAACAGGGAAACGGTGGCTACACCTTC. Its protein product is CASSQQGNGGYTF.

This clonotype has at least ten counts. The chain is built from TRBV9 and TRBJ1-1; D is undetermined. Trimming removed 2 bases at V and 0 bases at J, with 11 bases between. Per the germline V gene, CDR1 is SGDLS and CDR2 is YYNGEE. The CDR3 loop spans 15 amino acids. The CDR3 bases are TGTGCCAGCAGCGTCCCACCGGTCATGAACACTGAAGCTTTCTTT. Translation gives CASSVPPVMNTEAFF.

This chain uses TRBV9 with TRBJ1-1; D uncertain. This CDR3 has 13 amino acids. The V end lost 1 base, the J end lost 4 bases, and 8 bases lay between the germline ends. Germline CDR1 is SGDLS and CDR2 is YYNGEE. CDR3 sequence (DNA): TGTGCCAGCAGCGTAATGGGGAGCACTGAAGCTTTCTTT. It yields the protein CASSVMGSTEAFF. Full variable domain (missing parts from reference TRBV9 and TRBJ1-1): DSGVTQTPKHLITATGQRVTLRCSPRSGDLSVYWYQQSLDQGLQFLIQYYNGEERAKGNILERFSAQQFPDLHSELNLSSLELGDSALYFCASSVMGSTEAFFGQGTRLTVV.

CDR3 coding DNA: TGCAGTGCTAGAGATCCCGATAACAGGGCCCACCGGCGGGAGCAGTACTTC. It codes for CSARDPDNRAHRREQYF. The chain recombines TRBV20-1 with TRBJ2-7; maybe TRBD1 (6 bases). In germline, CDR1 is DFQATT, CDR2 SNEGSKA (reference sequence). Trimming stripped 0 bases from V and 7 bases from J, with 25 bases between. This CDR3 contains 17 residues.